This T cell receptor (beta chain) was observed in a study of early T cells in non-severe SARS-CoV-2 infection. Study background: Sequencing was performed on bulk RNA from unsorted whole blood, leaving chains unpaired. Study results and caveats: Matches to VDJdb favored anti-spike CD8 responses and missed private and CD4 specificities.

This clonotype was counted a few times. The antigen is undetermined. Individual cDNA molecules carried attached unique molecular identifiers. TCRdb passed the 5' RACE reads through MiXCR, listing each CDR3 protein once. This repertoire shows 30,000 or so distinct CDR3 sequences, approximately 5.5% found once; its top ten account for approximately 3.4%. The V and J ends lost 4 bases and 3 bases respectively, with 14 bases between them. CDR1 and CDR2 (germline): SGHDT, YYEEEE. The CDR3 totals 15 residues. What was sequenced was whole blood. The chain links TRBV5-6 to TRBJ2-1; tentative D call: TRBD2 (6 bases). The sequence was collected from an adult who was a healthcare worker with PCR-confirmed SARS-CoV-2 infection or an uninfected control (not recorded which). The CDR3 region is CASSHAAGHYNEQFF. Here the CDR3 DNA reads TGTGCCAGCAGCCACGCGGCGGGGCACTACAATGAGCAGTTCTTC.